The 23 T cell receptor beta chains below come from one sample, sequenced in a study of blood T cell repertoires in COVID-19 (TCRdb year 2020). Library creation used the immunoSEQ multiplex PCR assay. TCRdb obtained this table from immuneACCESS and retained in-frame rearrangements with V and J assigned. These tables miss some clones; where compared with another copy, unresolved V genes account for less than half of the shortfall, and the remainder is unexplained. The sample profile shows more than 100,000 clones; 70% to 90% of them were found once. In total, the top ten clones hold around 3.8% of the sample. The material sequenced was peripheral blood. Every receptor here comes from a woman aged 60-75 years with acute or convalescent COVID-19.

V gene TRBV27 combines with J gene TRBJ2-3, with 11 bases that match TRBD2. This CDR3 comprises 16 residues. Germline values: CDR1 MNHEY, CDR2 SMNVEV (reference sequence). Unmatched junction bases numbered 4, after V lost 4 bases and J lost 1 base. The CDR3 DNA reads as TGTGCCAGCAGTTCGCCGGGACTAGCGGGCACAGATACGCAGTATTTT. This translates into CASSSPGLAGTDTQYF.

The rearrangement uses TRBV3-1 (or the pseudogene TRBV3-2) and TRBJ2-3, with D unclear. Per germline, CDR1 LGHDT and CDR2 YNNKEL (reference sequence). The CDR3 is made up of 12 amino acids. V lost 5 bases to trimming and J lost 5 bases, with 8 bases between them. Here the CDR3 DNA reads TGTGCCAGCAGCTCTACCGGAGATACGCAGTATTTT. It encodes CASSSTGDTQYF.

The chain recombines TRBV10-3 with TRBJ1-5, with D tentatively TRBD1 (6 bases). This CDR3 has 14 amino acids. The V gene lost 6 bases and the J gene lost 3 bases, with 12 bases spanning the gap. Germline loops: CDR1 ENHRY, CDR2 SYGVKD. CDR3 in amino acids: CAIRDDRTNQPQHF. The CDR3 DNA reads as TGTGCCATCAGGGATGACAGGACCAATCAGCCCCAGCATTTT.

The chain recombines TRBV3-1 (or the pseudogene TRBV3-2) with TRBJ1-3, with D possibly being TRBD1 (6 bases). The ends were cut back, 4 bases at V and 3 bases at J, with 13 bases in the middle. The CDR3 covers 15 residues. Germline V CDR1 and CDR2: LGHDT, YNNKEL (reference sequence). CDR3 protein: CASSPEGQLGNTIYF. The CDR3 region has the DNA TGTGCCAGCAGCCCCGAAGGACAGCTTGGAAACACCATATATTTT.

This clone has only a few counts. V gene TRBV5-4 combines with J gene TRBJ1-1; 10 bases map to TRBD1. The CDR3 has 17 amino acids. Germline V gene data show CDR1 as SGHNT and CDR2 as YYREEE (reference sequence). The V gene end was trimmed by 0 bases and the J gene end by 0 bases; junction bases not matched to a gene: 5. The CDR3 nucleotides read TGTGCCAGCAGCTTGGTTGACAGGGGGCAACTGAACACTGAAGCTTTCTTT. Its translation: CASSLVDRGQLNTEAFF.

This clone was recorded once. The chain's CDR3 is CASSFRDRSNQPQHF. CDR3 coding DNA: TGTGCCAGCAGTTTTCGAGACAGAAGCAATCAGCCCCAGCATTTT. The chain couples TRBV28 to TRBJ1-5; possible D gene TRBD1, 5 bases. CDR1 is MDHEN and CDR2 is SYDVKM in the germline V gene. With 3 bases removed from V and 1 base from J, the gap between germline ends came to 10 bases. The CDR3 is made up of 15 amino acids.

CDR3 sequence: CASSGPPGGLNTEAFF. DNA for the CDR3: TGTGCCAGCAGTGGCCCTCCAGGGGGCTTGAACACTGAAGCTTTCTTT. The rearrangement joins TRBV2 to TRBJ1-1; TRBD1 agrees at 8 bases. Germline loops: CDR1 SNHLY, CDR2 FYNNEI. There are 16 residues in the CDR3. The junction had 7 bases not matched to a gene; V was cut back by 4 bases and J by 0 bases. The variable domain in full, completed from reference TRBV2 and TRBJ1-1, reads EPEVTQTPSHQVTQMGQEVILRCVPISNHLYFYWYRQILGQKVEFLVSFYNNEISEKSEIFDDQFSVERPDGSNFTLKIRSTKLEDSAMYFCASSGPPGGLNTEAFFGQGTRLTVV.

This clone appeared a single time. The chain employs TRBV5-1 and TRBJ2-1, with TRBD2 matching 10 bases. V shed 4 bases and J 8 bases; nucleotides not matched to a gene: 6. This CDR3 region has 14 residues. CDR1 and CDR2 (germline): SGHRS, YFSETQ. DNA of the CDR3: TGCGCCAGCAGCCCGGGGACTAGCGAAGATGAGCAGTTCTTC. Translation gives CASSPGTSEDEQFF.

The chain uses TRBV11-2 and TRBJ1-1; D might be TRBD1 (5 bases). The CDR3 extends over 14 amino acids. CDR1 and CDR2 (germline): SGHAT, FQNNGV. Trimming pared 7 bases from V and 4 bases from J, leaving 16 bases between. This CDR3 is CASNLGGGSTEAFF. Written as DNA, the CDR3 is TGTGCCAGCAACCTCGGGGGGGGGTCCACTGAAGCTTTCTTT.

The chain joins TRBV19 to TRBJ2-6, with TRBD1 matching over 7 bases. Germline V gene data show CDR1 as LNHDA and CDR2 as SQIVND (reference sequence). The CDR3 has 14 amino acids. The V gene end was trimmed by 8 bases and the J gene end by 2 bases; junction bases not matched to a gene: 3. CDR3 region: CASQGEAGANVLTF. The CDR3 DNA sequence: TGTGCCAGTCAGGGGGAAGCTGGGGCCAACGTCCTGACTTTC.

The rearrangement uses TRBV5-1 and TRBJ1-3; D is unresolved. V lost 5 bases, J lost 8 bases, and 17 bases lay in between. The CDR3 consists of 14 residues. Germline CDR1 SGHRS, CDR2 YFSETQ. The CDR3 DNA sequence: TGCGCCAGCAGTCCCTCCCTCGGGGTGGACACCATATATTTT. It encodes CASSPSLGVDTIYF.

The rearrangement joins TRBV5-1 to TRBJ2-1; 7 bases line up with TRBD2. CDR1 SGHRS and CDR2 YFSETQ come from the germline V gene. Losses at the gene ends were 4 bases for V and 8 bases for J; bases not matched to a gene: 6. This CDR3 spans 13 amino acids. The DNA for the CDR3 is TGCGCCAGCAGCCGGGAGGCGCGGCATGAGCAGTTCTTC. Protein sequence: CASSREARHEQFF.

This chain joins TRBV30 and TRBJ2-1, with D possibly TRBD2 on 6 matching bases. V was shortened by 2 bases and J by 9 bases, with 11 bases between the two germline ends. This CDR3 has 12 amino acids. The germline gives CDR1 GTSNPN, CDR2 SVGIG (reference sequence). The CDR3 DNA reads TGTGCCTGGAGTCCCCTGGGGGGTGAGCAGTTCTTC. Protein product: CAWSPLGGEQFF. The full variable domain, completed using reference TRBV30 and TRBJ2-1, is SQTIHQWPATLVQPVGSPLSLECTVEGTSNPNLYWYRQAAGRGLQLLFYSVGIGQISSEVPQNLSASRPQDRQFILSSKKLLLSDSGFYLCAWSPLGGEQFFGPGTRLTVL.

The V call is TRBV19, the J call TRBJ2-2, with TRBD1 matching 9 bases. CDR1 and CDR2 (germline): LNHDA, SQIVND (reference sequence). Unmatched junction bases numbered 5, after V lost 7 bases and J lost 8 bases. The CDR3 sequence is 13 residues long. CDR3 in DNA: TGTGCCAGTAATACAGGGGGCTTAGGGGAGCTGTTTTTT. It specifies CASNTGGLGELFF.

The rearrangement links TRBV12-3 or TRBV12-4 to TRBJ2-1, with 8 positions matching TRBD2. This CDR3 is built from 13 residues. J was trimmed by 9 bases and V by 5 bases; bases with no gene match: 6. Here the CDR3 reads CASSQITSGEQFF. For the CDR3, the DNA is TGTGCCAGCAGTCAGATTACTAGCGGTGAGCAGTTCTTC.

This chain links TRBV28 with TRBJ2-6; TRBD2 agrees at 15 bases. Looked up from germline, CDR1 is MDHEN and CDR2 is SYDVKM. This CDR3 contains 21 residues. The trim removed 8 bases at V and 4 bases at J, leaving 18 bases unmatched. The CDR3 sequence is CASSPRGLAGGPRQGANVLTF. CDR3 coding DNA: TGTGCCAGCTCCCCCCGAGGACTAGCGGGAGGGCCGAGGCAAGGGGCCAACGTCCTGACTTTC.

This sequence joins TRBV5-1 and TRBJ2-3; D not certain. The CDR3 contains 17 residues. Per germline, CDR1 SGHRS and CDR2 YFSETQ. The V and J ends lost 0 bases and 0 bases respectively, with 14 bases between them. CDR3 nucleotide sequence: TGCGCCAGCAGCTTGGCAGGATTTAGAACTAGCACAGATACGCAGTATTTT. This translates into CASSLAGFRTSTDTQYF. The full variable domain, in which reference TRBV5-1 and TRBJ2-3 provide the parts outside the CDR3, is KAGVTQTPRYLIKTRGQQVTLSCSPISGHRSVSWYQQTPGQGLQFLFEYFSETQRNKGNFPGRFSGRQFSNSRSEMNVSTLELGDSALYLCASSLAGFRTSTDTQYFGPGTRLTVL.

J is TRBJ2-2 and V is TRBV11-3, with TRBD1 as a possible D gene (5 bases). The CDR3 runs 15 residues. Trimming cost V 1 base and J 3 bases, with 9 bases left between them. Germline V CDR1 and CDR2: SGHNT, YENEEA. The CDR3 loop reads CASSLGQGDTGELFF. CDR3 sequence (DNA): TGTGCCAGCAGCTTAGGGCAGGGTGACACCGGGGAGCTGTTTTTT. Full variable domain (outside the CDR3, taken from reference TRBV11-3 and TRBJ2-2): EAGVVQSPRYKIIEKKQPVAFWCNPISGHNTLYWYLQNLGQGPELLIRYENEEAVDDSQLPKDRFSAERLKGVDSTLKIQPAELGDSAVYLCASSLGQGDTGELFFGEGSRLTVL.

This clone has just one count. V gene TRBV28 combines with J gene TRBJ2-7; no clear D gene. Trimming took off 5 bases at V and 3 bases at J, with 5 bases between the two ends. CDR1 is MDHEN, CDR2 SYDVKM, per germline. This CDR3 has 11 residues. CDR3 in amino acids: CASSVHYEQYF. The CDR3, as DNA: TGTGCCAGCAGTGTTCACTACGAGCAGTACTTC.

The chain combines TRBV19 with TRBJ2-7; 9 nucleotides line up with TRBD2. This CDR3 has 13 residues. CDR1 and CDR2 (germline): LNHDA, SQIVND (reference sequence). With 10 bases clipped from V and 6 bases from J, the junction kept 10 bases outside the gene matches. Here the CDR3 reads CATAGGPVSEQYF. CDR3 nucleotide sequence: TGTGCCACTGCGGGAGGGCCCGTCAGCGAGCAGTACTTC.

The count of this clone is one. The chain joins TRBV4-1 to TRBJ1-5; TRBD1 agrees at 7 bases. Germline V gene data show CDR1 as MGHRA and CDR2 as YSYEKL. The J segment lost 5 bases and the V segment lost 3 bases, leaving 4 bases of the junction unmatched. The CDR3 covers 14 residues. Written as DNA, the CDR3 is TGCGCCAGCAGCCATCGGGACAGCCATCAGCCCCAGCATTTT. This encodes CASSHRDSHQPQHF.

In this sample, this clone turned up a few times. The chain couples TRBV4-1 to TRBJ2-3; possibly TRBD1 for D (5 bases). The V end was cut by 0 bases, the J end by 6 bases, with 13 bases between. The CDR3 has 15 amino acids. The V gene's germline CDR1 is MGHRA and CDR2 YSYEKL. This chain's CDR3 is CASSQEAGRQDTQYF. CDR3 in DNA: TGCGCCAGCAGCCAAGAAGCAGGGCGCCAGGATACGCAGTATTTT.

The chain joins TRBV15 to TRBJ2-1; D is possibly TRBD1 (5 bases). Trimming shortened V by 0 bases and J by 2 bases, and 11 bases separated the two germline ends. Germline CDR1 reads LNHNV; CDR2 reads YYDKDF (reference sequence). The CDR3 has 16 residues. CDR3 loop: CATSRDSGPTYNEQFF. In DNA, the CDR3 is TGTGCCACCAGCAGAGATTCAGGGCCTACCTACAATGAGCAGTTCTTC.